This TCR beta chain was sequenced during a study of cytomegalovirus exposure and HLA in healthy donors. Turning to the study itself: There were around 100 million unique TCR beta sequences, drawn from about 180 million T cells, in an earlier analysis. Broader study findings: A previous analysis found most TCR beta V segments productive roughly 90% or roughly 30% of the time.

The CDR3 sequence is 17 residues long. The germline gives CDR1 LGHNA, CDR2 YNFKEQ. V was pared by 0 bases and J by 8 bases, with 20 bases between. The study ran its PCR with 60 Vbeta and 13 Jbeta primers. Methods used by the authors: In a later analysis, some 10 million of 75 million to 85 million unique beta chains occurred in at least two donors. Assay: immunoSEQ multiplex PCR; the TCRdb copy retains only in-frame clones and omits some. The DNA was the basis for D and trimming; V, J and clone size are from that table. Here the sample spans under 45,000 clones, under 65% being singletons. About this clone itself: Its antigen is undetermined.

The specimen sequenced was PBMCs. The rearrangement links TRBV4-2 to TRBJ2-1, with a tentative D call TRBD1 (7 bases). This clonotype was obtained from a human donor in good health. CDR3 coding DNA: TGTGCCAGCAGCCAAGATGGGGGGCAGGGGGGTTTCGATGAGCAGTTCTTC. Residues: CASSQDGGQGGFDEQFF.